The 28 T cell receptor beta chains reported below all come from one sample, sequenced in a study of beta chain features in type 1 diabetes. Notes on the study in general: Shorter TCRB CDR3s, moderately but significantly so, marked every one of the four CD4+ subsets in Type 1 diabetes patients.

Antigens of these TCRs are unknown. TCRB transcripts that were expressed got sequenced, as all of the isolated RNA had been reverse transcribed. Sequencing used immunoSEQ multiplex PCR; TCRdb keeps in-frame clones, though not all of them. The data show hundreds of thousands of clones, around 15% seen once. Sequenced material: naive CD4+ T cells from blood. The receptors derive from a man aged 18 to 29 with type 1 diabetes.

This chain connects TRBV30 to TRBJ2-7; the D gene is possibly TRBD1 (6 bases). Trimming pared 4 bases from V and 3 bases from J, leaving 13 bases between. This CDR3 spans 13 amino acids. Looked up from germline, CDR1 is GTSNPN and CDR2 is SVGIG (reference sequence). CDR3 in amino acids: CAWNLRTDYEQYF. The CDR3 DNA sequence: TGTGCCTGGAATTTAAGGACAGACTACGAGCAGTACTTC.

This clone was counted between two and nine times. V and J are TRBV9 and TRBJ2-5; TRBD1 might be the D (5 bases). This CDR3 comprises 14 residues. Germline V lookup: CDR1 SGDLS, CDR2 YYNGEE. Trimming shortened V by 1 base and J by 3 bases, and 10 bases separated the two germline ends. CDR3 sequence: CASSVRGTEETQYF. CDR3 nucleotide sequence: TGTGCCAGCAGCGTAAGGGGTACGGAAGAGACCCAGTACTTC.

The chain is built from TRBV9 and TRBJ1-4, with D maybe TRBD1 (5 bases). Between the trimmed V and J ends, which lost 4 bases and 8 bases, there was a span of 15 bases. CDR3 size: 14 residues. Looked up from germline, CDR1 is SGDLS and CDR2 is YYNGEE. The CDR3 nucleotides read TGTGCCAGCAGCCCTCGGACATGGGGGGAAAAACTGTTTTTT. It is translated as CASSPRTWGEKLFF. The full variable domain, with the rest looked up from reference TRBV9 and TRBJ1-4, is DSGVTQTPKHLITATGQRVTLRCSPRSGDLSVYWYQQSLDQGLQFLIQYYNGEERAKGNILERFSAQQFPDLHSELNLSSLELGDSALYFCASSPRTWGEKLFFGSGTQLSVL.

This clone was detected only a few times. This chain uses TRBV11-2 with TRBJ2-1, with 7 bases identical to TRBD2. Germline V gene data show CDR1 as SGHAT and CDR2 as FQNNGV. The CDR3 contains 13 residues. J lost 15 bases, V lost 5 bases, and 13 bases had no gene match. The DNA of the CDR3 is TGTGCCAGCAGCCCCGTCGGGGGGAGGCTTCGGTTCTTC. Amino acid sequence: CASSPVGGRLRFF.

V usage is TRBV30 and J usage is TRBJ1-4, with TRBD1 matching over 7 bases. This CDR3 has 13 residues. Losses at the gene ends were 6 bases for V and 3 bases for J; bases not matched to a gene: 4. CDR1 is GTSNPN, CDR2 SVGIG, per germline (reference sequence). CDR3 nucleotide sequence: TGTGCCTGCCCCGGGACAGCTAATGAAAAACTGTTTTTT. It codes for CACPGTANEKLFF.

This clone was observed a handful of times. Distinct nucleotide sequences in the sample also encode this CDR3. CDR3 in amino acids: CASSLGWNTEAFF. The CDR3 nucleotides read TGTGCCAGCAGCTTAGGATGGAACACTGAAGCTTTCTTT. The chain recombines TRBV7-8 with TRBJ1-1; D call uncertain. Trimming pared 1 base from V and 1 base from J, leaving 4 bases between. The germline V gene encodes CDR1 SGHVS and CDR2 FQNEAQ. CDR3 size: 13 residues.

This chain's CDR3 is CSVGMRGREMNTEAFF. CDR3 coding DNA: TGCAGCGTTGGTATGCGGGGGCGCGAAATGAACACTGAAGCTTTCTTT. V gene TRBV29-1 combines with J gene TRBJ1-1, with D possibly being TRBD1 (6 bases). The CDR3 is 16 residues long. The V gene's germline CDR1 is SQVTM and CDR2 ANQGSEA. V shed 4 bases and J shed 0 bases, with 18 bases lying between them.

In this sample, this clone turned up a few times. The rearrangement joins TRBV30 to TRBJ2-5; D gene uncertain. This CDR3 has 12 residues. Germline V lookup: CDR1 GTSNPN, CDR2 SVGIG (reference sequence). Trimming removed 2 bases from V and 1 base from J, with 5 bases in between. Written as DNA, the CDR3 is TGTGCCTGGAGTTGGGTCCAAGAGACCCAGTACTTC. Amino acids: CAWSWVQETQYF.

V gene TRBV6-5 combines with J gene TRBJ2-3; TRBD1 aligns across 7 bases. Germline values: CDR1 MNHEY, CDR2 SVGAGI. The CDR3 sequence is 15 residues long. J was trimmed by 4 bases and V by 6 bases; bases with no gene match: 10. CDR3 sequence reads: CASRGEGARADTQYF. As DNA, the CDR3 is TGTGCCAGCAGGGGTGAGGGGGCCCGGGCAGATACGCAGTATTTT.

This clone was seen a handful of times. This chain links TRBV27 with TRBJ2-3, with D unresolved. CDR1 and CDR2 (germline): MNHEY, SMNVEV (reference sequence). This CDR3 region has 15 residues. With 8 bases removed from V and 0 bases from J, the gap between germline ends came to 15 bases. DNA for the CDR3: TGTGCCAGCGCCGAGACCCCGACTAGCACAGATACGCAGTATTTT. Translation gives CASAETPTSTDTQYF.

This clone was detected only a few times. The chain couples TRBV4-1 to TRBJ2-5; D is unclear. The germline V gene encodes CDR1 MGHRA and CDR2 YSYEKL. V was cut by 6 bases and J by 5 bases, with 7 bases left in between. The CDR3 runs 11 residues. The DNA of the CDR3 is TGCGCCAGCAGGGCAGCGGAGACCCAGTACTTC. Amino acids: CASRAAETQYF.

This chain connects TRBV7-6 to TRBJ1-2; 8 nucleotides agree with TRBD1. CDR3 length: 16 residues. J gave up 2 bases and V 0 bases, and 5 bases lay outside the gene matches. From germline, CDR1 is SGHVS and CDR2 FNYEAQ. The CDR3 DNA is TGTGCCAGCAGCTTAGCGCAGGGGGCTATGAACTATGGCTACACCTTC. Translating gives CASSLAQGAMNYGYTF.

This clone was observed a handful of times. CDR3 loop: CASSVLGLALHEQFF. CDR3 bases: TGTGCCAGCAGCGTGCTCGGACTAGCGCTGCATGAGCAGTTCTTC. V usage is TRBV6-4 and J usage is TRBJ2-1; 9 bases match TRBD2. V dropped 6 bases and J dropped 8; count of bases not matched to a gene: 11. The germline V gene encodes CDR1 MRHNA and CDR2 SNTAGT. The CDR3 length is 15 residues.

This clone was recorded a few times. The gene calls are TRBV2 and TRBJ2-7; D gene uncertain. Germline CDR1 is SNHLY and CDR2 is FYNNEI. V shed 0 bases and J shed 2 bases, with 8 bases lying between them. This CDR3 region has 14 residues. The CDR3 nucleotides are TGTGCCAGCAGTGAAGCGCCACAAACCTACGAGCAGTACTTC. Protein: CASSEAPQTYEQYF. The whole variable domain, filled in from reference TRBV2 and TRBJ2-7, reads EPEVTQTPSHQVTQMGQEVILRCVPISNHLYFYWYRQILGQKVEFLVSFYNNEISEKSEIFDDQFSVERPDGSNFTLKIRSTKLEDSAMYFCASSEAPQTYEQYFGPGTRLTVT.

The J gene is TRBJ1-4, the V gene TRBV2, with 9 bases aligning to TRBD1. The germline CDR1 and CDR2 sequences are SNHLY and FYNNEI. The CDR3 has 13 residues. With V trimmed by 11 bases and J by 5 bases, 6 bases remained unmatched. CDR3 region: CAGTGTGNEKLFF. As DNA, the CDR3 is TGTGCCGGGACCGGGACAGGGAATGAAAAACTGTTTTTT.

The table lists this clone with a few counts. J is TRBJ2-3 and V is TRBV4-1; tentatively, D is TRBD1 (6 bases). The CDR3 spans 17 residues. V was pared by 0 bases and J by 1 base, with 14 bases between. CDR1 is MGHRA and CDR2 is YSYEKL in the germline V gene. The chain's CDR3 is CASSQEGTKLGTDTQYF. For the CDR3, the DNA is TGCGCCAGCAGCCAAGAAGGGACAAAATTGGGCACAGATACGCAGTATTTT.

The rearrangement links TRBV15 to TRBJ1-4; tentatively, D is TRBD1 (5 bases). The CDR3 has 14 amino acids. Germline CDR1 and CDR2: LNHNV and YYDKDF (reference sequence). The germline V and J ends were trimmed by 5 bases and 8 bases, with 15 bases remaining between them. The CDR3 nucleotides are TGTGCCACCAGCCCCCCGGGGTGGGGGGAAAAACTGTTTTTT. Its protein product is CATSPPGWGEKLFF.

V usage is TRBV7-8 and J usage is TRBJ1-1, with 8 nucleotides matching TRBD1. This CDR3 is 15 amino acids long. From germline, CDR1 is SGHVS and CDR2 FQNEAQ. Unmatched junction bases numbered 7, after V lost 3 bases and J lost 4 bases. DNA for the CDR3: TGTGCCAGCAGCTTGTATACAGGGGGAGGCACTGAAGCTTTCTTT. Amino acid sequence: CASSLYTGGGTEAFF.

CDR3 sequence: CASSLPDRNTIYF. CDR3 sequence (DNA): TGTGCCAGCAGTCTCCCGGACAGAAACACCATATATTTT. The chain uses TRBV27 and TRBJ1-3; D is perhaps TRBD1 (5 bases). V was clipped by 5 bases and J by 5 bases, with 10 bases between them. Germline CDR1 MNHEY, CDR2 SMNVEV (reference sequence). This CDR3 is 13 amino acids long.

The rearrangement uses TRBV6-5 and TRBJ1-5; no firm D call. With 2 bases removed from V and 11 bases from J, the gap between germline ends came to 16 bases. CDR1 is MNHEY and CDR2 is SVGAGI in the germline V gene. The CDR3 spans 14 residues. The chain's CDR3 is CASSYGSASGTQHF. The CDR3 DNA is TGTGCCAGCAGTTACGGGTCCGCCTCGGGGACCCAGCATTTT.

The V gene is TRBV6-5, the J gene TRBJ2-7; maybe TRBD2 (5 bases). The CDR3 runs to 11 residues. V was pared by 6 bases and J by 9 bases, with 12 bases between. From germline, CDR1 is MNHEY and CDR2 SVGAGI. The CDR3 DNA is TGTGCCAGCAGCTCCGAGGGTAGGCAGTACTTC. Protein: CASSSEGRQYF.

This clone was observed a handful of times. CDR3 sequence reads: CASILSLFSGTDTQYF. CDR3 nucleotides: TGTGCCAGCATCCTCTCCCTCTTTTCGGGCACAGATACGCAGTATTTT. This sequence joins TRBV28 and TRBJ2-3; D ambiguous. Germline CDR1 and CDR2: MDHEN and SYDVKM. The CDR3 length is 16 residues. V lost 7 bases and J lost 1, with 18 bases in between.

Points on this clone: In the same sample, other DNA sequences code for this CDR3. V usage is TRBV5-1 and J usage is TRBJ2-1; D possibly uses TRBD1 or TRBD2 (6 bases each). CDR3 length equals 14 residues. Germline V gene data show CDR1 as SGHRS and CDR2 as YFSETQ. With 2 bases removed from V and 1 base from J, the gap between germline ends came to 7 bases. This CDR3 reads CASSLGGSYNEQFF. The DNA for the CDR3 is TGCGCCAGCAGCTTAGGGGGGTCCTACAATGAGCAGTTCTTC.

In this sample, this clone turned up once. This chain uses TRBV7-2 with TRBJ1-5; unclear D gene. The germline CDR1 and CDR2 sequences are SGHTA and FQGNSA. The CDR3 loop spans 16 amino acids. V lost 4 bases and J 6 bases, leaving 19 bases between the germline ends. CDR3 in amino acids: CASSSGSGVPGQPQHF. Written as DNA, the CDR3 is TGTGCCAGCAGCTCGGGCAGTGGCGTGCCTGGTCAGCCCCAGCATTTT.

This chain connects TRBV2 to TRBJ2-7; 7 nucleotides align to TRBD1. Trimming took 3 bases from V and 2 from J; bases not matched to a gene: 7. The length of the CDR3 is 15 residues. From germline, CDR1 is SNHLY and CDR2 FYNNEI. CDR3 nucleotides: TGTGCCAGCAGTGATCTTGGGACAGTTACCTACGAGCAGTACTTC. The encoded protein is CASSDLGTVTYEQYF.

This rearrangement joins TRBV12-5 to TRBJ2-7, with a tentative D call TRBD1 (6 bases). Germline CDR1 is LGHNT and CDR2 is FRNRAP. This CDR3 comprises 14 residues. V lost 6 bases to trimming and J lost 3 bases, with 15 bases between them. CDR3 loop: CASGLPGQNYEQYF. The CDR3 DNA sequence: TGTGCTAGTGGGTTGCCGGGACAAAACTACGAGCAGTACTTC.

In this sample, this clone turned up a few times. The sample contains more than one DNA sequence encoding this CDR3. V and J are TRBV4-1 and TRBJ2-2; the match to TRBD1 covers 9 bases. Trimming removed 4 bases from V and 3 bases from J; junction bases left unmatched: 3. This CDR3 is 15 amino acids long. CDR1 is MGHRA, CDR2 YSYEKL, per germline. The CDR3 nucleotides are TGCGCCAGCAGCCGGGGACAGGGCGACACCGGGGAGCTGTTTTTT. Encoded protein: CASSRGQGDTGELFF.

This clone was seen only once. The chain has TRBV7-9 and TRBJ2-7; D gene ambiguous. CDR3 length: 16 residues. V dropped 5 bases and J dropped 2 bases, with 19 bases sitting between them. Germline CDR1 is SEHNR and CDR2 is FQNEAQ (reference sequence). CDR3 coding DNA: TGTGCCAGCAGCCAGTCGGACGGCCCTCAGCCCTACGAGCAGTACTTC. This translates into CASSQSDGPQPYEQYF.